This T cell receptor beta chain derives from a study of blood T cell repertoires in COVID-19. On the study more broadly: Acute and convalescent COVID-19 samples came from the United States, Italy and Spain. Nucleic acid was either cDNA or gDNA, and it came from T cells, B-cell-depleted T cells, or PBMCs.

This CDR3 comprises 15 residues. CDR1 is MNHEY and CDR2 is SVGAGI in the germline V gene. The germline V and J ends were trimmed by 0 bases and 0 bases, with 8 bases remaining between them. In the authors' methods: Counts of nucleated cells, estimated from reference gene primer amplification, were obtained. Sequencing was performed with immunoSEQ multiplex PCR; in TCRdb, only in-frame clones are kept and a portion is missing. V and J calls and clone size are those listed in that table; D and trimming were worked out from the DNA. The repertoire consists of some 22,000 clones, with about 84% occurring once and the leading ten covering about 30%.

This sequence was found in a human donor with active COVID-19. The donor label of this sample is uncertain. The specimen was peripheral blood. The V call is TRBV6-5, the J call TRBJ1-1; D remains ambiguous. The CDR3 nucleotides read TGTGCCAGCAGTTACTCGTCCACAATGAACACTGAAGCTTTCTTT. It codes for CASSYSSTMNTEAFF.